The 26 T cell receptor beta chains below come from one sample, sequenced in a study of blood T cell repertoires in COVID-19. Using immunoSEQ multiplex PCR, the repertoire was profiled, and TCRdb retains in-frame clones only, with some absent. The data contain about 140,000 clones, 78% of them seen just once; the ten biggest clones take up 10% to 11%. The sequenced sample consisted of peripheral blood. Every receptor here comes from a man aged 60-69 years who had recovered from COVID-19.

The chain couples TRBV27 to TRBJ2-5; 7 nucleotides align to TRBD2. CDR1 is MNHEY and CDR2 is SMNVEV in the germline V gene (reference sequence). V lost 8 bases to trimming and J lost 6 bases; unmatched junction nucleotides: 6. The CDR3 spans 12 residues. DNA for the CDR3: TGTGCCAGCGGGTACGGGGGGAAGACCCAGTACTTC. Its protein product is CASGYGGKTQYF.

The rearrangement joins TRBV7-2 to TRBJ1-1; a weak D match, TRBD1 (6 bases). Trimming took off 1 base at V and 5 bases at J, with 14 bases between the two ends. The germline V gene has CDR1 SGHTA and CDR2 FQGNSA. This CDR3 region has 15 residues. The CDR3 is CASSLEGGRWTEAFF. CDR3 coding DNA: TGTGCCAGCAGCTTAGAGGGGGGGAGATGGACTGAAGCTTTCTTT.

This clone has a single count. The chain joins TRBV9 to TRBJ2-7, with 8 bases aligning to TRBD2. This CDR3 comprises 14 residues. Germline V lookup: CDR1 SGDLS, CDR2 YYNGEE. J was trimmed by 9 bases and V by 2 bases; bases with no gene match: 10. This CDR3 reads CASSVAGGNPRQYF. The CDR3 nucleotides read TGTGCCAGCAGCGTCGCGGGGGGAAACCCACGGCAGTACTTC.

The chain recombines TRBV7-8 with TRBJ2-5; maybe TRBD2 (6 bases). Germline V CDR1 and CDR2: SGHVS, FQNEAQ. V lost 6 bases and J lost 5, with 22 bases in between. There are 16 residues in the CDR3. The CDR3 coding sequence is TGTGCCAGCAGAGTCAGGGAGGCAACAATAGGGGAGACCCAGTACTTC. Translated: CASRVREATIGETQYF.

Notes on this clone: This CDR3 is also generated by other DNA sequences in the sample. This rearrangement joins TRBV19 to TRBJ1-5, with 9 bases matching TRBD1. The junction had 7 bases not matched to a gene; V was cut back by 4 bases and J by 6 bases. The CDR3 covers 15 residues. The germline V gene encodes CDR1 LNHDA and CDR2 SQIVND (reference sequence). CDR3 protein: CASSTTGGAGQPQHF. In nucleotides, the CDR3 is TGTGCCAGTAGTACTACAGGGGGCGCGGGTCAGCCCCAGCATTTT. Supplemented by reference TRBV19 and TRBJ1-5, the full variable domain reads DGGITQSPKYLFRKEGQNVTLSCEQNLNHDAMYWYRQDPGQGLRLIYYSQIVNDFQKGDIAEGYSVSREKKESFPLTVTSAQKNPTAFYLCASSTTGGAGQPQHFGDGTRLSIL.

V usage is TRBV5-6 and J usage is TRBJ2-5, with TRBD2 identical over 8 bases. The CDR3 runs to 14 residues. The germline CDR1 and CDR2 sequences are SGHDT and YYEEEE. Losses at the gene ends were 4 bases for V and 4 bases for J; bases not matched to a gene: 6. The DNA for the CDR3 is TGTGCCAGCAGCCAGAGGCTAGCGGGAGAGACCCAGTACTTC. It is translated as CASSQRLAGETQYF.

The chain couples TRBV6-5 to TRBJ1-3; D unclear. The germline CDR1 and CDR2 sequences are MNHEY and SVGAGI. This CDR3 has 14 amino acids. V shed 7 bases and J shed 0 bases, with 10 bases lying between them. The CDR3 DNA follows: TGTGCCAGCACCCCGGGTCTCTCTGGAAACACCATATATTTT. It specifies CASTPGLSGNTIYF.

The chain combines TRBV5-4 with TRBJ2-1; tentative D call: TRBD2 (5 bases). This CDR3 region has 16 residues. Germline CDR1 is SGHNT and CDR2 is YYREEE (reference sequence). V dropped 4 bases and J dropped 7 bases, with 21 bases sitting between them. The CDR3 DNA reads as TGTGCCAGCAGCACCAAGGACGGGGTAAGGAGGAATGAGCAGTTCTTC. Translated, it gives CASSTKDGVRRNEQFF.

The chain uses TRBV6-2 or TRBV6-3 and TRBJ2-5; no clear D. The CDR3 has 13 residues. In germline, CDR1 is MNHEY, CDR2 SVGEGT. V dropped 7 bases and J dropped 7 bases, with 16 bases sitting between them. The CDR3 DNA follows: TGTGCCAGCAACCCCGCCGGGTTTGGGACCCAGTACTTC. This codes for CASNPAGFGTQYF.

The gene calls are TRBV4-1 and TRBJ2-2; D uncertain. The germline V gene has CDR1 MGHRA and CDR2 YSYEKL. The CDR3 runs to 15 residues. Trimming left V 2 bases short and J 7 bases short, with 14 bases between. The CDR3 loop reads CASSQRTTSGGELFF. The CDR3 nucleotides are TGCGCCAGCAGCCAACGTACGACATCTGGCGGGGAGCTGTTTTTT.

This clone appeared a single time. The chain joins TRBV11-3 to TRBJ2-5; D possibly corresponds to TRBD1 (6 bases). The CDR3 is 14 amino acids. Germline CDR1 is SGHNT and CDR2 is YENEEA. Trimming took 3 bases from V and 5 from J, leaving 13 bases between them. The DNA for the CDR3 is TGTGCCAGCAGCTTGATGGGACACGGCGAGACCCAGTACTTC. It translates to CASSLMGHGETQYF. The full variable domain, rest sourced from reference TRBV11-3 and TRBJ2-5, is EAGVVQSPRYKIIEKKQPVAFWCNPISGHNTLYWYLQNLGQGPELLIRYENEEAVDDSQLPKDRFSAERLKGVDSTLKIQPAELGDSAVYLCASSLMGHGETQYFGPGTRLLVL.

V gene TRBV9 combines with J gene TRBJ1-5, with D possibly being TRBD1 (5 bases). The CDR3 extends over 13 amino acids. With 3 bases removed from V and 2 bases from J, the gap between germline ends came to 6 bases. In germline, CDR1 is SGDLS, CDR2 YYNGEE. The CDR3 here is CASSGGGNQPQHF. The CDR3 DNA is TGTGCCAGCAGCGGGGGCGGCAATCAGCCCCAGCATTTT.

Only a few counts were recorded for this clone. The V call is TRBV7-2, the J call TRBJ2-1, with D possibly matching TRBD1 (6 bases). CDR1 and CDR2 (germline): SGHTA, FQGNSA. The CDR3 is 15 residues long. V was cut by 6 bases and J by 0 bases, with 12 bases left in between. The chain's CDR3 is CASSSLGGSYNEQFF. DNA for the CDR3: TGTGCCAGCAGTAGCTTAGGGGGCTCCTACAATGAGCAGTTCTTC.

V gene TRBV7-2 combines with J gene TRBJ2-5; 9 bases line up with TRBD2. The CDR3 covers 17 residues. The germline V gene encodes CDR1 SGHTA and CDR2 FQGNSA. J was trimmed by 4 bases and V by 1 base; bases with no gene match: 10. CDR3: CASSLVGRGGVGETQYF. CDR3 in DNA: TGTGCCAGCAGCTTAGTCGGGCGGGGGGGCGTAGGAGAGACCCAGTACTTC. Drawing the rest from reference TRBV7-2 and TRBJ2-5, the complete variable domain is GAGVSQSPSNKVTEKGKDVELRCDPISGHTALYWYRQSLGQGLEFLIYFQGNSAPDKSGLPSDRFSAERTGGSVSTLTIQRTQQEDSAVYLCASSLVGRGGVGETQYFGPGTRLLVL.

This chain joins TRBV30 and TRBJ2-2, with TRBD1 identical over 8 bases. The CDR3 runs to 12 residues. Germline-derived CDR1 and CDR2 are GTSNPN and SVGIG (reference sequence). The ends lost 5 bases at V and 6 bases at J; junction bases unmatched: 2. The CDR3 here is CAWGQGSGELFF. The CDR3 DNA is TGTGCCTGGGGACAGGGTTCCGGGGAGCTGTTTTTT.

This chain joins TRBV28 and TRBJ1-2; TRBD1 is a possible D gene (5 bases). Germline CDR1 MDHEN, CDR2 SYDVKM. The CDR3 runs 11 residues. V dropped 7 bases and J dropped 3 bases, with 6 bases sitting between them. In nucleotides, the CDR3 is TGTGCCAGCACGGGGGACTATGGCTACACCTTC. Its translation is CASTGDYGYTF.

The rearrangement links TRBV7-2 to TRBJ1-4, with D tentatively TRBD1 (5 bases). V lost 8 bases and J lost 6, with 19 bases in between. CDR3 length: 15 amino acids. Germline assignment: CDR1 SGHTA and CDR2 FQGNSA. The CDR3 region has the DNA TGTGCCAGCCGGGGAGGGGCTTATGGGGATGAAAAACTGTTTTTT. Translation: CASRGGAYGDEKLFF.

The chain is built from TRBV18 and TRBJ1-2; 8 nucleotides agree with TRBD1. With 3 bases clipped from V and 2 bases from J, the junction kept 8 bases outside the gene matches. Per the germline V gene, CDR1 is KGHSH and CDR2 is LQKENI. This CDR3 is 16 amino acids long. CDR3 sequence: CASSPEVGTGNYGYTF. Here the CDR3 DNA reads TGTGCCAGCTCACCGGAGGTCGGGACAGGAAACTATGGCTACACCTTC.

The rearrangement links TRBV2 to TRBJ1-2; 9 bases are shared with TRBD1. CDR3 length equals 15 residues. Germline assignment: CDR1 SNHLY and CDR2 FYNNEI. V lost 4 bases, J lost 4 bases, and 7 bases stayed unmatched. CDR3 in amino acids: CASSARGTGSYGYTF. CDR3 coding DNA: TGTGCCAGCAGTGCCCGAGGGACAGGGTCCTATGGCTACACCTTC.

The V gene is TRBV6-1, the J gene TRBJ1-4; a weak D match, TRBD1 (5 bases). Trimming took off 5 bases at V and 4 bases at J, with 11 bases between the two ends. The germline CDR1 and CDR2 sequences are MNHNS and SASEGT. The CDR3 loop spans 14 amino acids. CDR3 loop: CASSSRAINEKLFF. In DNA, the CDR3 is TGTGCCAGCAGTTCCAGGGCTATTAATGAAAAACTGTTTTTT.

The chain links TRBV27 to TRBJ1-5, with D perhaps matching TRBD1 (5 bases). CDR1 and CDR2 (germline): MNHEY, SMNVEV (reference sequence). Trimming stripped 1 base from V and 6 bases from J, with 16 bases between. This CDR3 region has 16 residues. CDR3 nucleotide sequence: TGTGCCAGCAGTTTATTCACTCCCAGGGAAAGTCAGCCCCAGCATTTT. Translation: CASSLFTPRESQPQHF.

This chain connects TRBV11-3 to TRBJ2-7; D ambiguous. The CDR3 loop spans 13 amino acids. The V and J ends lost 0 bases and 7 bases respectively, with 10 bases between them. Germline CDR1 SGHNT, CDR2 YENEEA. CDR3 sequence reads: CASSLDQLSEQYF. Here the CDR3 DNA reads TGTGCCAGCAGCTTAGATCAATTGAGTGAGCAGTACTTC.

CDR3 DNA sequence: TGTGCCAGCAGCCGGTCCCTCGAGCAGTACTTC. Translation: CASSRSLEQYF. This chain uses TRBV7-2 with TRBJ2-7; D is uncertain. Between the trimmed V and J ends, which lost 5 bases and 6 bases, there was a span of 8 bases. Per germline, CDR1 SGHTA and CDR2 FQGNSA. This CDR3 spans 11 amino acids.

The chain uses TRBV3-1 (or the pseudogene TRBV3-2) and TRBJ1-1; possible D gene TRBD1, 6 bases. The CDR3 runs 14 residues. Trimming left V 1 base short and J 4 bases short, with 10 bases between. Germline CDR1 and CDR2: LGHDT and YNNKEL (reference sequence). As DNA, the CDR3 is TGTGCCAGCAGCCAAGGGACAGTAATCACTGAAGCTTTCTTT. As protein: CASSQGTVITEAFF.

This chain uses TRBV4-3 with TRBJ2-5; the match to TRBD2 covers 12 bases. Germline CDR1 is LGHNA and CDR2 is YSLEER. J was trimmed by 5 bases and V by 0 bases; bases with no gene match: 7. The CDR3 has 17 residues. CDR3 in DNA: TGCGCCAGCAGCCAAGATGCTAGCGGGGGGGGTTATGAGACCCAGTACTTC. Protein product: CASSQDASGGGYETQYF.

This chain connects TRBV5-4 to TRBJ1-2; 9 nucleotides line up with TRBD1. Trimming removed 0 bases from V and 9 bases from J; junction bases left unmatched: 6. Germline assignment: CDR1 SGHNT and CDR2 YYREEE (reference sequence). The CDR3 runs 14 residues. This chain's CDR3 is CASSLGGQGGSYTF. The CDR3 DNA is TGTGCCAGCAGCTTGGGGGGACAGGGAGGGAGCTACACCTTC. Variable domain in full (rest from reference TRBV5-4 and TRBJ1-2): ETGVTQSPTHLIKTRGQQVTLRCSSQSGHNTVSWYQQALGQGPQFIFQYYREEENGRGNFPPRFSGLQFPNYSSELNVNALELDDSALYLCASSLGGQGGSYTFGSGTRLTVV.